Following are 25 T cell receptor beta chains from one sample sequenced in a study of blood T cell repertoires in COVID-19. TCRdb's copy holds only in-frame clones and misses some; the assay was immunoSEQ multiplex PCR. The sample has around 160,000 clones; more than 90% are singletons. Sequencing was performed on peripheral blood. The receptors here all came from a man between 60 and 70 years old with active or convalescent COVID-19.

This rearrangement joins TRBV19 to TRBJ2-1, with 7 nucleotides matching TRBD2. CDR1 LNHDA and CDR2 SQIVND come from the germline V gene (reference sequence). The J segment lost 6 bases and the V segment lost 7 bases, leaving 0 bases of the junction unmatched. CDR3 size: 11 residues. The DNA of the CDR3 is TGTGCCAGTACGGGGGGCAATGAGCAGTTCTTC. Protein: CASTGGNEQFF.

This chain connects TRBV2 to TRBJ2-7, with TRBD1 matching 10 bases. Germline assignment: CDR1 SNHLY and CDR2 FYNNEI. V lost 6 bases and J lost 5; bases outside the gene matches: 13. The CDR3 is 16 amino acids. DNA for the CDR3: TGTGCCAGCAGAGATGGAATCGGGACAGGGGTTCACGAGCAGTACTTC. It translates to CASRDGIGTGVHEQYF. Supplemented by reference TRBV2 and TRBJ2-7, the full variable domain reads EPEVTQTPSHQVTQMGQEVILRCVPISNHLYFYWYRQILGQKVEFLVSFYNNEISEKSEIFDDQFSVERPDGSNFTLKIRSTKLEDSAMYFCASRDGIGTGVHEQYFGPGTRLTVT.

The V gene is TRBV24-1, the J gene TRBJ2-1, with TRBD2 matching over 7 bases. Germline assignment: CDR1 KGHDR and CDR2 SFDVKD. Trimming cost V 4 bases and J 5 bases; bases outside gene matches: 7. The CDR3 totals 15 residues. This chain's CDR3 is CATSDPGTTNNEQFF. CDR3 DNA: TGTGCCACCAGTGACCCAGGGACTACTAACAATGAGCAGTTCTTC.

The chain has TRBV5-1 and TRBJ1-5; tentatively, D is TRBD1 (5 bases). Germline V lookup: CDR1 SGHRS, CDR2 YFSETQ. CDR3 size: 14 residues. V lost 4 bases to trimming and J lost 6 bases, with 14 bases between them. The CDR3 sequence: CASSPGEGVQPQHF. Written as DNA, the CDR3 is TGCGCCAGCAGCCCGGGGGAGGGCGTTCAGCCCCAGCATTTT.

This chain links TRBV2 with TRBJ1-5, with 8 bases aligning to TRBD1. Germline trimming cut 2 bases from V and 0 bases from J; bases unmatched to any gene: 9. CDR3 size: 18 residues. Looked up from germline, CDR1 is SNHLY and CDR2 is FYNNEI. CDR3 coding DNA: TGTGCCAGCAGTGAAAGGGGGGCCGGGACAGGTAGCAATCAGCCCCAGCATTTT. This translates into CASSERGAGTGSNQPQHF.

The chain carries TRBV5-1 and TRBJ2-1, with 7 nucleotides matching TRBD2. Losses at the gene ends were 1 base for V and 1 base for J; bases not matched to a gene: 5. This CDR3 is 16 amino acids long. CDR1 is SGHRS and CDR2 is YFSETQ in the germline V gene. This CDR3 reads CASSLKSGTSYNEQFF. The DNA for the CDR3 is TGCGCCAGCAGCTTGAAAAGCGGGACTTCCTACAATGAGCAGTTCTTC.

This chain links TRBV5-4 with TRBJ1-2, with 7 bases identical to TRBD1. The V gene end was trimmed by 3 bases and the J gene end by 8 bases; junction bases not matched to a gene: 10. The CDR3 is 14 amino acids. Germline V gives CDR1 SGHNT, CDR2 YYREEE (reference sequence). CDR3 sequence: CASSSNRGNRGYTF. DNA of the CDR3: TGTGCCAGCAGCTCAAACAGGGGAAATCGAGGCTACACCTTC.

The V and J genes are TRBV9 and TRBJ2-3; tentative D call: TRBD2 (5 bases). Trimming pared 4 bases from V and 2 bases from J, leaving 14 bases between. Germline values: CDR1 SGDLS, CDR2 YYNGEE. This CDR3 comprises 15 residues. Here the CDR3 DNA reads TGTGCCAGCAGCCCCCGGGGTAGCGACACAGATACGCAGTATTTT. Translating gives CASSPRGSDTDTQYF.

The chain links TRBV5-8 to TRBJ2-5, with TRBD2 matching over 10 bases. V shed 4 bases, J shed 5 bases, and the junction held 11 bases outside the gene matches. This CDR3 has 16 residues. Germline loops: CDR1 SGHTS, CDR2 YDEGEE. CDR3 loop: CASSPEVAGGMETQYF. As DNA, the CDR3 is TGTGCCAGCAGCCCCGAGGTAGCGGGGGGAATGGAGACCCAGTACTTC.

This chain uses TRBV6-6 with TRBJ1-3, with D possibly TRBD1 on 6 matching bases. In germline, CDR1 is MNHNY, CDR2 SVGAGI (reference sequence). The CDR3 runs 16 residues. V was cut by 4 bases and J by 0 bases, with 13 bases left in between. CDR3 nucleotide sequence: TGTGCCAGCAGTTTAGCACAGGGAAGCTCTGGAAACACCATATATTTT. This encodes CASSLAQGSSGNTIYF.

This chain connects TRBV3-1 (or the pseudogene TRBV3-2) to TRBJ1-2; D might be TRBD1 (6 bases). The V gene's germline CDR1 is LGHDT and CDR2 YNNKEL (reference sequence). The CDR3 sequence is 14 residues long. The ends were cut back, 4 bases at V and 6 bases at J, with 15 bases in the middle. The DNA for the CDR3 is TGTGCCAGCAGCCGAGAGGGGGGTGCCCATGGCTACACCTTC. Translating gives CASSREGGAHGYTF.

The chain is built from TRBV5-1 and TRBJ2-1, with D unclear. The germline V gene encodes CDR1 SGHRS and CDR2 YFSETQ. The CDR3 length is 15 residues. Trimming pared 0 bases from V and 0 bases from J, leaving 7 bases between. The chain's CDR3 is CASSLVSSSYNEQFF. The CDR3 nucleotides are TGCGCCAGCAGCTTGGTTTCCTCCTCCTACAATGAGCAGTTCTTC. Full variable domain (missing parts from reference TRBV5-1 and TRBJ2-1): KAGVTQTPRYLIKTRGQQVTLSCSPISGHRSVSWYQQTPGQGLQFLFEYFSETQRNKGNFPGRFSGRQFSNSRSEMNVSTLELGDSALYLCASSLVSSSYNEQFFGPGTRLTVL.

The CDR3, as DNA: TGTGCCAGCAGCTCGACCGGGACACGTTCTGAAGCTTTCTTT. Translated: CASSSTGTRSEAFF. The chain recombines TRBV7-2 with TRBJ1-1; a possible D gene is TRBD1 (6 bases). The CDR3 runs 14 residues. Germline V CDR1 and CDR2: SGHTA, FQGNSA. Between the trimmed V and J ends, which lost 4 bases and 6 bases, there was a span of 15 bases.

The V and J genes are TRBV27 and TRBJ2-7; a weak D match, TRBD1 (6 bases). Trimming stripped 3 bases from V and 6 bases from J, with 15 bases between. In germline, CDR1 is MNHEY, CDR2 SMNVEV (reference sequence). This CDR3 has 14 amino acids. The CDR3 sequence is CASSFRPGAREQYF. The CDR3 nucleotides read TGTGCCAGCAGTTTCCGGCCAGGGGCTCGCGAGCAGTACTTC.

The chain employs TRBV5-4 and TRBJ2-2; 12 bases fit TRBD2. Per germline, CDR1 SGHNT and CDR2 YYREEE (reference sequence). V shed 4 bases, J shed 1 base, and the junction held 2 bases outside the gene matches. This CDR3 is 16 amino acids long. Here the CDR3 reads CASSPGLAGNTGELFF. The CDR3 nucleotides read TGTGCCAGCAGCCCGGGACTAGCGGGGAACACCGGGGAGCTGTTTTTT.

The chain has TRBV5-1 and TRBJ2-7; 8 positions match TRBD1. This CDR3 is built from 13 residues. V was pared by 5 bases and J by 5 bases, with 6 bases of the junction left unmatched. Germline CDR1 and CDR2: SGHRS and YFSETQ. CDR3 residues: CASRPGQGDEQYF. CDR3 DNA: TGCGCCAGCAGACCCGGACAGGGCGACGAGCAGTACTTC.

V gene TRBV12-3 or TRBV12-4 combines with J gene TRBJ1-2, with TRBD1 as a possible D gene (6 bases). The CDR3 sequence is 13 residues long. The V gene lost 4 bases and the J gene lost 6 bases, with 12 bases spanning the gap. The CDR3 reads CASSSTTGNGYTF. In DNA form, the CDR3 reads TGTGCCAGCAGTTCTACAACAGGGAATGGCTACACCTTC.

This chain uses TRBV19 with TRBJ1-6; the D gene is possibly TRBD1 (5 bases). V lost 3 bases and J lost 15, with 24 bases in between. Germline values: CDR1 LNHDA, CDR2 SQIVND (reference sequence). The CDR3 sequence is 16 residues long. In DNA form, the CDR3 reads TGTGCCAGTAGTATCCCCCACATGGAGTCCGGGGGAGGCCTCCACTTT. Protein product: CASSIPHMESGGGLHF.

The chain carries TRBV5-4 and TRBJ2-5; 11 bases fit TRBD2. CDR3 size: 14 residues. Germline V gene sequence: CDR1 SGHNT, CDR2 YYREEE (reference sequence). V shed 5 bases, J shed 5 bases, and the junction held 5 bases outside the gene matches. The CDR3 loop is CASRVAGGPETQYF. CDR3 sequence (DNA): TGTGCCAGCAGGGTAGCGGGGGGGCCGGAGACCCAGTACTTC. Full variable domain (remainder filled in from reference TRBV5-4 and TRBJ2-5): ETGVTQSPTHLIKTRGQQVTLRCSSQSGHNTVSWYQQALGQGPQFIFQYYREEENGRGNFPPRFSGLQFPNYSSELNVNALELDDSALYLCASRVAGGPETQYFGPGTRLLVL.

V gene TRBV27 combines with J gene TRBJ2-1; the match to TRBD1 covers 8 bases. The CDR3 runs to 14 residues. V shed 5 bases and J 8 bases; nucleotides not matched to a gene: 8. Germline CDR1 reads MNHEY; CDR2 reads SMNVEV (reference sequence). The DNA of the CDR3 is TGTGCCAGCAGTAAGGACAGGGTGGTCCATGAGCAGTTCTTC. This codes for CASSKDRVVHEQFF.

The J gene is TRBJ1-1, the V gene TRBV10-1; 8 bases map to TRBD1. Germline loops: CDR1 WNHNN, CDR2 SYGVQD (reference sequence). CDR3 length: 15 residues. Unmatched junction bases numbered 8, after V lost 3 bases and J lost 5 bases. Here the CDR3 DNA reads TGCGCCAGCAGTGAACGAGACAGGGGTAAGACTGAAGCTTTCTTT. Protein product: CASSERDRGKTEAFF.

This chain connects TRBV14 to TRBJ1-1; TRBD1 matches 8 bases. CDR1 is SGHDN, CDR2 FVKESK, per germline. Unmatched junction bases numbered 14, after V lost 4 bases and J lost 7 bases. The CDR3 has 16 amino acids. CDR3 amino acids: CASSPRTGTGPFEAFF. The CDR3 coding sequence is TGTGCCAGCAGCCCTAGGACAGGGACCGGGCCGTTTGAAGCTTTCTTT. Based on the CDR3 plus reference TRBV14 and TRBJ1-1, the full variable domain is EAGVTQFPSHSVIEKGQTVTLRCDPISGHDNLYWYRRVMGKEIKFLLHFVKESKQDESGMPNNRFLAERTGGTYSTLKVQPAELEDSGVYFCASSPRTGTGPFEAFFGQGTRLTVV.

The chain couples TRBV19 to TRBJ2-1, with 9 bases fitting TRBD2. Germline V lookup: CDR1 LNHDA, CDR2 SQIVND (reference sequence). V gave up 5 bases and J gave up 7 bases; unmatched junction bases: 3. The CDR3 is 13 residues long. The CDR3 is CASSAGLANEQFF. The CDR3 DNA reads as TGTGCCAGTAGTGCGGGACTAGCAAATGAGCAGTTCTTC.

The rearrangement joins TRBV7-8 to TRBJ1-6, with TRBD1 matching 7 bases. With V trimmed by 3 bases and J by 6 bases, 5 bases remained unmatched. This CDR3 region has 15 residues. Per germline, CDR1 SGHVS and CDR2 FQNEAQ. CDR3 nucleotides: TGTGCCAGCAGCTTCCTGACAGGGCTTAATTCACCCCTCCACTTT. It encodes CASSFLTGLNSPLHF.

The genes are TRBV5-1 and TRBJ2-2; possibly TRBD2 for D (6 bases). The CDR3 totals 16 residues. The germline CDR1 and CDR2 sequences are SGHRS and YFSETQ. V shed 3 bases and J shed 4 bases, with 16 bases lying between them. This CDR3 is CASSSQGGVGTGELFF. The CDR3 DNA reads as TGCGCCAGCAGCTCCCAAGGCGGGGTCGGCACCGGGGAGCTGTTTTTT.